These T cell receptor beta chains were read from a single sample in a study of CD8+CD57+ T cells in acquired aplastic anemia. TCRdb re-called the reads with MiXCR, one entry per CDR3 protein. The sample lists some 92,000 distinct CDR3 sequences; 55% to 70% were seen once. Sequencing was performed on sorted CD4+, CD8+, or CD8+CD57+ T cells (not recorded which) from PBMCs. The receptors were sampled from a human donor with aplastic anemia. The CDR3 runs from the conserved cysteine through the conserved F or W. The D gene is left open where the match is weak. Part of the rows lack a size; the others show once, few, many or a class for expanded clones.

>NA|TRBV20-1|TRBJ1-5|NA
CSASYAYGNQPQHF
TGCAGTGCTAGCTACGCATACGGCAATCAGCCCCAGCATTTT
>NA|TRBV7-2|TRBJ1-2|NA
CASSVGDYGYTF
TGTGCCAGCAGTGTGGGAGACTATGGCTACACCTTC
>TRBD2|TRBV20-1|TRBJ2-5|NA
CSARRTSLVMETQYF
TGCAGTGCTAGACGGACTAGCTTAGTGATGGAGACCCAGTACTTC
>NA|TRBV2|TRBJ1-1|NA
CASVWNTEAFF
TGTGCCAGCGTCTGGAACACTGAAGCTTTCTTT
>NA|TRBV7-2|TRBJ1-5|few
CASSPRGAGQPQHF
TGTGCCAGCAGCCCTAGAGGGGCGGGTCAGCCCCAGCATTTT
>NA|TRBV7-9|TRBJ2-5|NA
CASSPALTSKETQYF
TGTGCCAGCAGCCCTGCCCTAACTAGTAAAGAGACCCAGTACTTC
>NA|TRBV4-2|TRBJ2-1|NA
CASSQERTIWSNEQFF
TGTGCCAGCAGCCAAGAACGAACTATTTGGTCCAATGAGCAGTTCTTC
>NA|TRBV7-8|TRBJ2-7|NA
CASSLDLPSQYF
TGTGCCAGCAGCTTAGATTTACCGTCCCAGTACTTC
>NA|TRBV7-2|TRBJ1-5|NA
CASSLVRDSNQPQHF
TGTGCCAGCAGCTTAGTCCGGGACAGCAATCAGCCCCAGCATTTT
>TRBD2|TRBV29-1|TRBJ2-1|NA
CSVEGGGSYNEQFF
TGCAGCGTTGAGGGGGGGGGGTCCTACAATGAGCAGTTCTTC
>TRBD1|TRBV24-1|TRBJ1-2|few
CAIDREPYGYTF
TGTGCCATCGACAGGGAACCCTATGGCTACACCTTC
>NA|TRBV2|TRBJ2-2|NA
CASWGAGANTGELFF
TGTGCCAGCTGGGGGGCTGGAGCGAACACCGGGGAGCTGTTTTTT
>NA|TRBV19|TRBJ2-2|NA
CASRRVDANTGELFF
TGTGCCAGTAGGCGGGTAGACGCGAACACCGGGGAGCTGTTTTTT
>NA|TRBV29-1|TRBJ2-7|once
CSAQGPGTYEQYF
TGCAGCGCTCAGGGCCCCGGAACCTACGAGCAGTACTTC
>NA|TRBV7-8|TRBJ1-1|few
CASSFVWDTEAFF
TGTGCCAGCAGCTTTGTCTGGGACACTGAAGCTTTCTTT
>TRBD2|TRBV20-1|TRBJ2-5|few
CSAPSERGVETQYF
TGCAGTGCTCCCTCCGAGCGGGGGGTGGAGACCCAGTACTTC
>NA|TRBV6-1|TRBJ2-3|NA
CASSWRGTDTQYF
TGTGCCAGCAGCTGGAGGGGCACAGATACGCAGTATTTT
>NA|TRBV10-2|TRBJ2-7|NA
CASSDQRVQVQPYEQYF
TGCGCCAGCAGTGATCAAAGGGTACAGGTCCAACCCTACGAGCAGTACTTC
>NA|TRBV7-9|TRBJ1-1|few
CASSQEVAEAFF
TGTGCCAGCAGCCAAGAAGTGGCTGAAGCTTTCTTT
>NA|TRBV10-3|TRBJ2-5|NA
CAISESRGQSIQETQYF
TGTGCCATCAGTGAGTCACGGGGGCAATCAATCCAAGAGACCCAGTACTTC
>NA|TRBV15|TRBJ2-3|NA
CATSRAAGFTDTQYF
TGTGCCACCAGCAGAGCGGCAGGGTTCACAGATACGCAGTATTTT
>TRBD1|TRBV20-1|TRBJ1-6|NA
CSATRHVGQLSSPLHF
TGCAGTGCTACCCGCCACGTGGGACAGCTTTCTTCACCCCTCCACTTT
>TRBD2|TRBV20-1|TRBJ2-3|once
CSARDDLASGLSYTQYF
TGCAGTGCTAGAGATGATTTGGCTAGCGGCCTGAGCTATACGCAGTATTTT
>NA|TRBV20-1|TRBJ1-1|NA
CSARDGIARGVAFF
TGCAGTGCTAGAGATGGTATCGCGCGCGGCGTAGCTTTCTTT
>TRBD2|TRBV4-3|TRBJ2-7|NA
CASSQGLAETYEQYF
TGCGCCAGCAGCCAAGGACTAGCGGAGACCTACGAGCAGTACTTC
>TRBD2|TRBV7-6|TRBJ2-1|NA
CASSTLAGGGFNEQFF
TGTGCCAGCAGCACTCTAGCGGGAGGGGGGTTTAATGAGCAGTTCTTC
>NA|TRBV5-1|TRBJ1-4|NA
CASSLDSSNEKLFF
TGCGCCAGCAGCTTGGACAGTTCTAATGAAAAACTGTTTTTT
>NA|TRBV6-2/TRBV6-3|TRBJ1-1|NA
CASSYIPGWDTEAFF
TGTGCCAGCAGTTATATCCCGGGATGGGACACTGAAGCTTTCTTT
>TRBD1|TRBV5-1|TRBJ1-6|NA
CASSAGQGAIPLHF
TGCGCCAGCAGCGCGGGACAGGGGGCCATACCCCTCCACTTT
>NA|TRBV7-2|TRBJ2-7|NA
CASSAWDGAYEQYF
TGTGCCAGCAGCGCCTGGGACGGTGCCTACGAGCAGTACTTC
>NA|TRBV6-5|TRBJ1-4|many
CASSYGEEHEKLFF
TGTGCCAGCAGTTACGGGGAAGAACATGAAAAACTGTTTTTT
>NA|TRBV9|TRBJ2-7|once
CASSAPGRDYEQYF
TGTGCCAGCAGCGCCCCGGGCAGGGACTACGAGCAGTACTTC
>NA|TRBV19|TRBJ1-1|NA
CASSIVIWGGAEAFF
TGTGCCAGTAGTATAGTAATCTGGGGAGGGGCTGAAGCTTTCTTT
>NA|TRBV7-9|TRBJ2-7|NA
CASSIAGGISYEQYF
TGTGCCAGCAGCATTGCTGGCGGGATAAGCTACGAGCAGTACTTC
>NA|TRBV12-3/TRBV12-4|TRBJ2-2|NA
CASQGTNTGELFF
TGTGCCAGCCAGGGAACGAACACCGGGGAGCTGTTTTTT
>TRBD1|TRBV10-2|TRBJ2-7|few
CASSEEGTGVLEQYF
TGCGCCAGCAGTGAGGAAGGGACAGGGGTCTTAGAGCAGTACTTC
>TRBD2|TRBV20-1|TRBJ2-5|NA
CSARRSSGSQTQYF
TGCAGTGCCCGCCGTTCTAGCGGGAGCCAGACCCAGTACTTC
>NA|TRBV5-1|TRBJ2-5|NA
CASSLERLAVETQYF
TGCGCCAGCAGCTTGGAGCGGCTAGCAGTGGAGACCCAGTACTTC
>NA|TRBV15|TRBJ2-5|few
CATSRDLGAEETQYF
TGTGCCACCAGCAGAGATCTGGGAGCGGAAGAGACCCAGTACTTC
>TRBD1|TRBV19|TRBJ2-7|few
CASSSPGQGSYEQYF
TGTGCCAGTAGTTCCCCGGGACAGGGATCGTACGAGCAGTACTTC
>TRBD2|TRBV7-7|TRBJ2-7|NA
CASSKGTSYEQYF
TGTGCCAGCAGCAAGGGGACTAGCTACGAGCAGTACTTC
>NA|TRBV4-1|TRBJ1-2|many
CASSLLGTNNYGYTF
TGCGCCAGCAGCCTTCTCGGGACAAATAACTATGGCTACACCTTC
>NA|TRBV10-3|TRBJ2-3|many
CAISDGGPGDTQYF
TGTGCCATCAGTGATGGGGGGCCGGGAGATACGCAGTATTTT
>NA|TRBV27|TRBJ2-1|NA
CASSLGHLPREQFF
TGTGCCAGCAGTTTGGGGCACTTGCCTCGCGAGCAGTTCTTC
>NA|TRBV5-1|TRBJ1-6|NA
CASSLDLQGLDSPLHF
TGCGCCAGCAGCTTGGATCTTCAGGGGTTGGATTCACCCCTCCACTTT
>TRBD1|TRBV5-1|TRBJ1-1|NA
CASRDRVITEAFF
TGCGCCAGCAGGGACAGGGTGATCACTGAAGCTTTCTTT
>TRBD2|TRBV20-1|TRBJ2-7|NA
CSASRGGRDEQYF
TGCAGTGCTAGTCGGGGGGGAAGGGACGAGCAGTACTTC
>TRBD2|TRBV13|TRBJ2-7|NA
CASSTWTSGGTTYEQYF
TGTGCCAGCAGCACCTGGACTAGCGGGGGGACTACCTACGAGCAGTACTTC
>NA|TRBV2|TRBJ2-3|NA
CASRKLTGTLQYF
TGTGCCAGCAGAAAGCTCACAGGGACACTACAGTATTTT
>NA|TRBV29-1|TRBJ2-7|NA
CSVGLAGTYEQYF
TGCAGCGTTGGGCTAGCAGGCACCTACGAGCAGTACTTC
>NA|TRBV19|TRBJ1-6|NA
CASKSTGLISPLHF
TGTGCCAGTAAATCTACAGGGTTGATTTCACCCCTCCACTTT
>NA|TRBV29-1|TRBJ1-1|few
CSDTGTANTEAFF
TGCAGCGATACCGGGACGGCGAACACTGAAGCTTTCTTT
>NA|TRBV9|TRBJ2-5|NA
CASSVANQETQYF
TGTGCCAGCAGCGTAGCTAACCAAGAGACCCAGTACTTC
>NA|TRBV15|TRBJ1-5|NA
CATSRAPHHQQQPQHF
TGTGCCACCAGCAGAGCTCCGCACCACCAGCAACAGCCCCAGCATTTT
>NA|TRBV5-6|TRBJ2-7|NA
CASSLAVGPEQYF
TGTGCCAGCAGCTTGGCAGTAGGCCCCGAGCAGTACTTC
>NA|TRBV7-2|TRBJ1-6|NA
CASSLSGTYNSPLHF
TGTGCCAGCAGCTTGTCGGGCACCTATAATTCACCCCTCCACTTT
>NA|TRBV19|TRBJ1-1|many
CASRNPGARTEAFF
TGTGCCAGTAGGAACCCAGGGGCGAGGACTGAAGCTTTCTTT
>NA|TRBV19|TRBJ1-2|NA
CASSFLNGGYTF
TGTGCCAGTAGTTTCCTGAATGGTGGCTACACCTTC
>NA|TRBV2|TRBJ2-7|NA
CASSPSMTSLQYF
TGTGCCAGCAGCCCCTCTATGACCTCCTTGCAGTACTTC
>TRBD2|TRBV24-1|TRBJ2-7|NA
CATSGSGLHYEQYF
TGTGCCACCAGTGGTTCGGGACTACACTACGAGCAGTACTTC